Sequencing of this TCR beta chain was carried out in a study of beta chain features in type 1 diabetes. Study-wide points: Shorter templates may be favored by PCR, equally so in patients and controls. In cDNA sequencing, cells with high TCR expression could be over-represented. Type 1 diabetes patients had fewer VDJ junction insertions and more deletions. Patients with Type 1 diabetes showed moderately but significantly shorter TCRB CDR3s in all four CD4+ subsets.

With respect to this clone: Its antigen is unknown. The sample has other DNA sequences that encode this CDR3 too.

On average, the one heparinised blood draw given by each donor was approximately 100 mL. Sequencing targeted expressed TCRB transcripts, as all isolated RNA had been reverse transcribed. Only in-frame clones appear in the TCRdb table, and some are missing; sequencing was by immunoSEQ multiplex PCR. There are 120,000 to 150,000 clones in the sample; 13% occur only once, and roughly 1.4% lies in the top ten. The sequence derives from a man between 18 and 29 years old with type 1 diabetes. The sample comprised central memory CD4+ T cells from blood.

In DNA, the CDR3 is TGTGCCAGCAGCTTACGGGCCGTGAACACTGAAGCTTTCTTT. Translating it yields CASSLRAVNTEAFF. This chain uses TRBV13 with TRBJ1-1; D call uncertain. This CDR3 has 14 residues. CDR1 and CDR2 (germline): PRHDT, FYEKMQ (reference sequence). V lost 2 bases and J lost 0, with 7 bases in between.